This T cell receptor (beta chain) was profiled in a study of T cell repertoires in cytomegalovirus infection. Across the study: In public TCR beta signatures, there were indications of both CMV infection and matching HLA type. Study findings and constraints: HLA-C-restricted, CMV-specific TCR beta clonotypes were dominant ex vivo. People with CMV and the relevant HLA were identified by cumulative public TCR beta family frequency.

In TCRdb, the reads were re-called with MiXCR into one record per CDR3 protein. The sample includes more than 150,000 distinct CDR3 sequences, about 21% of them seen just once. V was shortened by 2 bases and J by 0 bases, with 13 bases between the two germline ends. The CDR3 covers 17 residues. Looked up from germline, CDR1 is MDHEN and CDR2 is SYDVKM. Remarks on this clonotype: Its cognate antigen is unknown.

Input material: PBMCs. The chain joins TRBV28 to TRBJ2-2; D may match TRBD1 or TRBD2 (5 bases each). The TCR was taken from a human donor in good health (CMV status not recorded). Some clones in this sample may be carry-over from other donors' samples. This CDR3 reads CASSLNRDGTNTGELFF. The CDR3 DNA reads as TGTGCCAGCAGTTTAAACCGGGACGGAACGAACACCGGGGAGCTGTTTTTT.